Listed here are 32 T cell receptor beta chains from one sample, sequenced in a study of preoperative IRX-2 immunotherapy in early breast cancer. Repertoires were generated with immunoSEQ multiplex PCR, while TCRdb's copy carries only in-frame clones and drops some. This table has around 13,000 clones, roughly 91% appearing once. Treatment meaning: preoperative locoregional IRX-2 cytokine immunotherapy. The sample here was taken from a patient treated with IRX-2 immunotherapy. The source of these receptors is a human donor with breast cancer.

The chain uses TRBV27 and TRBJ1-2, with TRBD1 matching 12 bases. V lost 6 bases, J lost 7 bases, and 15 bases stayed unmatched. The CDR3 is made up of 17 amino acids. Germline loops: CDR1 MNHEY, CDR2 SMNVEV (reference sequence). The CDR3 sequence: CASRTGGRGQGAGGYTF. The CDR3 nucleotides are TGTGCCAGCAGGACCGGGGGCCGGGGACAGGGGGCGGGTGGCTACACCTTC.

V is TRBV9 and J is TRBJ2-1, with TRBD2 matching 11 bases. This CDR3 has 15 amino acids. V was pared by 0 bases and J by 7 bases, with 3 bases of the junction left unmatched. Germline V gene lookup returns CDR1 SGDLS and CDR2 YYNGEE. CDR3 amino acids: CASSVASGGYNEQFF. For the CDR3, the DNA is TGTGCCAGCAGCGTAGCTAGCGGGGGGTATAATGAGCAGTTCTTC. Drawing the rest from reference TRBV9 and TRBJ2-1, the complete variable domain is DSGVTQTPKHLITATGQRVTLRCSPRSGDLSVYWYQQSLDQGLQFLIQYYNGEERAKGNILERFSAQQFPDLHSELNLSSLELGDSALYFCASSVASGGYNEQFFGPGTRLTVL.

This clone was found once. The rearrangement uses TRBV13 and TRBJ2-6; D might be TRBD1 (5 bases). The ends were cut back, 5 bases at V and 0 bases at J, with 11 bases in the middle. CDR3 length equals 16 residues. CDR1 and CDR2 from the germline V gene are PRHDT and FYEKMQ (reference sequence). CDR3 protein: CASSPDRFSGANVLTF. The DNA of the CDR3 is TGTGCCAGCAGCCCAGACAGATTCTCTGGGGCCAACGTCCTGACTTTC.

Here the CDR3 DNA reads TGCAGCGTTACAGAAGCAGGTCAGCCCCAGCATTTT. This codes for CSVTEAGQPQHF. V and J are TRBV29-1 and TRBJ1-5; D is uncertain. Trimming removed 5 bases at V and 6 bases at J, with 11 bases between. The CDR3 runs 12 residues. Germline V gene data show CDR1 as SQVTM and CDR2 as ANQGSEA.

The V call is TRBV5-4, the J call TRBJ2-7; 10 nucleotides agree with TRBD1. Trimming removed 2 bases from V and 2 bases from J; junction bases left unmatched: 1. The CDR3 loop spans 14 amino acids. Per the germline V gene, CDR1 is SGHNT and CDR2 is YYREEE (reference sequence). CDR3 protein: CASSLDRGPYEQYF. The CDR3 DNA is TGTGCCAGCAGCTTAGACAGGGGGCCCTACGAGCAGTACTTC.

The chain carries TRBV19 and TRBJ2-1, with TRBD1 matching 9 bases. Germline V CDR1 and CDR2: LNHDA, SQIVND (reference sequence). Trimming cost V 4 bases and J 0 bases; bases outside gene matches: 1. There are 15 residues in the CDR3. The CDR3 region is CASSKGQGSYNEQFF. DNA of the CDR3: TGTGCCAGTAGTAAGGGACAGGGCTCCTACAATGAGCAGTTCTTC.

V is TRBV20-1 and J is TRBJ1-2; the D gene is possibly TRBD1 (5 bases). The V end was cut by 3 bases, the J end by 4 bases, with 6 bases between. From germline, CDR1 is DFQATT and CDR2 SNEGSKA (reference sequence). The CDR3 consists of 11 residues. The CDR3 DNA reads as TGCAGTGCTAGCAGGGCCTATGGCTACACCTTC. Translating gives CSASRAYGYTF.

The CDR3 sequence: CASSYSGQGWGYTF. In nucleotides, the CDR3 is TGTGCCAGCAGTTACTCTGGACAGGGATGGGGCTACACCTTC. This chain uses TRBV6-5 with TRBJ1-2; TRBD1 matches at 8 bases. Germline CDR1 MNHEY, CDR2 SVGAGI. V dropped 0 bases and J dropped 8; count of bases not matched to a gene: 5. The CDR3 is made up of 14 amino acids.

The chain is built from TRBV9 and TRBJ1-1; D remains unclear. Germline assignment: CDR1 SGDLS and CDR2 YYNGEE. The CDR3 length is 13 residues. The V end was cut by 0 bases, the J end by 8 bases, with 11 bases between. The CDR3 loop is CASSVGDVQEAFF. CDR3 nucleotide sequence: TGTGCCAGCAGCGTAGGTGATGTCCAAGAAGCTTTCTTT. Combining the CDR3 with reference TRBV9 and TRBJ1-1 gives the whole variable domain DSGVTQTPKHLITATGQRVTLRCSPRSGDLSVYWYQQSLDQGLQFLIQYYNGEERAKGNILERFSAQQFPDLHSELNLSSLELGDSALYFCASSVGDVQEAFFGQGTRLTVV.

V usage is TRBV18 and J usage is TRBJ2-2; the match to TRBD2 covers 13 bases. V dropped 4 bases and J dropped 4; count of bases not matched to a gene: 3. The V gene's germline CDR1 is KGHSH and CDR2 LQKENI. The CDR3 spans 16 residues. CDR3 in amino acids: CASSRGLAGATGELFF. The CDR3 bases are TGTGCCAGCTCACGTGGACTAGCGGGGGCCACCGGGGAGCTGTTTTTT. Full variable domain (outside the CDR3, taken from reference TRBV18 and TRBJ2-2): NAGVMQNPRHLVRRRGQEARLRCSPMKGHSHVYWYRQLPEEGLKFMVYLQKENIIDESGMPKERFSAEFPKEGPSILRIQQVVRGDSAAYFCASSRGLAGATGELFFGEGSRLTVL.

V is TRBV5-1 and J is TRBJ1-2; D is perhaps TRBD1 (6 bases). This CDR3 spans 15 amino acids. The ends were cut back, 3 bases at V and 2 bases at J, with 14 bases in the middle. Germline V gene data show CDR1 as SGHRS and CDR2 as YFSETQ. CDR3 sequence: CASSWGQGGNYGYTF. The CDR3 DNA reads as TGCGCCAGCAGCTGGGGGCAAGGAGGGAACTATGGCTACACCTTC.

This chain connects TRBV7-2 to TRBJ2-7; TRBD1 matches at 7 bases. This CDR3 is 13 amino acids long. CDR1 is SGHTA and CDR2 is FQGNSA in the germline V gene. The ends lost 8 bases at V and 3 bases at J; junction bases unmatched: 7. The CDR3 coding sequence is TGTGCCAGCCCGGGACAGCGAAGCTACGAGCAGTACGTC. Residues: CASPGQRSYEQYV.

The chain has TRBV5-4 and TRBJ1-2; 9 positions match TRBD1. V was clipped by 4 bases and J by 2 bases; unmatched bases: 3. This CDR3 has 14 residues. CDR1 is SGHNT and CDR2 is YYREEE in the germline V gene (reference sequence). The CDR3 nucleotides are TGTGCCAGCAGCCCTGGACAGGGGAACTATGGCTACACCTTC. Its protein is CASSPGQGNYGYTF.

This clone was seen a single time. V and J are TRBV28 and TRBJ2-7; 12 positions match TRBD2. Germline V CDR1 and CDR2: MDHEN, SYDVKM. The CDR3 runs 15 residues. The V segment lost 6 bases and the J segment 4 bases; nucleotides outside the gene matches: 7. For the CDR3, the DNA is TGTGCCAGCAGCTCTAGCGGGGGGGCCTTATACGAGCAGTACGTC. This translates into CASSSSGGALYEQYV.

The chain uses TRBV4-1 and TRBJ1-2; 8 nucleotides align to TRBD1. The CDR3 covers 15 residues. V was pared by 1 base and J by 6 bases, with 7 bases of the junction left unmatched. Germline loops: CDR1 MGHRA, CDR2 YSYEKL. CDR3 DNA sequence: TGCGCCAGCAGCCAAGCCCCCCGGACAGGGAATGGCTACACCTTC. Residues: CASSQAPRTGNGYTF.

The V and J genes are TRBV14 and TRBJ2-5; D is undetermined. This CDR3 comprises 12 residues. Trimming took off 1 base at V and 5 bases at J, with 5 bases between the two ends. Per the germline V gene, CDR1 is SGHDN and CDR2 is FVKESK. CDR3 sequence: CASSQVAETQYF. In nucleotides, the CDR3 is TGTGCCAGCAGCCAAGTGGCGGAGACCCAGTACTTC.

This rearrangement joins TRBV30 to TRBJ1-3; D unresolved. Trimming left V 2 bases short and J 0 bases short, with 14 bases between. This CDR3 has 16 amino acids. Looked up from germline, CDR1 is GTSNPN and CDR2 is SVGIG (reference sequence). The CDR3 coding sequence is TGTGCCTGGAGTCGAGCACACACCGTCTCTGGAAACACCATATATTTT. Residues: CAWSRAHTVSGNTIYF.

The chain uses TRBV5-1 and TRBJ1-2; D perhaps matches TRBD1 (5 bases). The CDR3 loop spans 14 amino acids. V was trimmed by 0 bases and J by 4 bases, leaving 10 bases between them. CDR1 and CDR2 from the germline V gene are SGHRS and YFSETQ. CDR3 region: CASSLGGGSYGYTF. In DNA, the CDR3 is TGCGCCAGCAGCTTGGGGGGGGGTAGCTATGGCTACACCTTC.

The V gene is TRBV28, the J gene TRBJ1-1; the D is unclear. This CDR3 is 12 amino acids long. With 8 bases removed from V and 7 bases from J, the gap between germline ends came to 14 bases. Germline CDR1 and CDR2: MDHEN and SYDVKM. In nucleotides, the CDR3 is TGTGCCAGCCTAGTCCAGACGGGTGAAGCTTTCTTT. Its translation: CASLVQTGEAFF.

The CDR3 spells CASSLVRTGLTGELFF. CDR3 nucleotides: TGTGCCAGCAGCTTAGTAAGGACAGGGCTAACCGGGGAGCTGTTTTTT. The rearrangement joins TRBV7-2 to TRBJ2-2, with TRBD1 matching 8 bases. CDR1 SGHTA and CDR2 FQGNSA come from the germline V gene. The CDR3 has 16 amino acids. V lost 1 base and J lost 5; bases outside the gene matches: 6.

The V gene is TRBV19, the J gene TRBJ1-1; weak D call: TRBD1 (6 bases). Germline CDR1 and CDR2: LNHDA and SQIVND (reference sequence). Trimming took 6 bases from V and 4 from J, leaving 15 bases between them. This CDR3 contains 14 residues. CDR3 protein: CASSEGVVVTEAFF. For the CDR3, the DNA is TGTGCCAGTAGCGAGGGGGTGGTGGTCACTGAAGCTTTCTTT.

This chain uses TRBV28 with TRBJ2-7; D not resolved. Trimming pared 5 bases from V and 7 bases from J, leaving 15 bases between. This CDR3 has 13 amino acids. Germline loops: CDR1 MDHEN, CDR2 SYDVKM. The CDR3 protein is CASSTTTPSEQYV. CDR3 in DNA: TGTGCCAGCAGTACGACGACTCCCTCAGAGCAGTACGTC.

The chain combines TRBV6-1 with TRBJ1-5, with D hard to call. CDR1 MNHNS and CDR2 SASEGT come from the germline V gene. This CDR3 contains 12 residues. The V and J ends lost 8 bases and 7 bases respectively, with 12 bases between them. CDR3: CASGELRQPQHF. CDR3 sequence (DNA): TGTGCCAGCGGGGAATTGAGACAGCCCCAGCATTTT.

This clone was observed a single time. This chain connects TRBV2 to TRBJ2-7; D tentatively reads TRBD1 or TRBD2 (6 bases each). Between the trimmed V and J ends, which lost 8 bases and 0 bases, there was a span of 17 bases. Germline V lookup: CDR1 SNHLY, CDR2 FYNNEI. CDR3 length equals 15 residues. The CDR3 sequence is CASLSRGPSSYEQYV. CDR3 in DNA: TGTGCCAGCCTTAGCCGGGGGCCGAGCTCCTACGAGCAGTACGTC.

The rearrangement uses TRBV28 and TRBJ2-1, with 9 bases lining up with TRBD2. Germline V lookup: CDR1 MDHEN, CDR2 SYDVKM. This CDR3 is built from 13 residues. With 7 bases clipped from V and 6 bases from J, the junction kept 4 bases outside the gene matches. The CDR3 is CASIAGGLNEQFF. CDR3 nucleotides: TGTGCCAGCATCGCGGGGGGGCTCAATGAGCAGTTCTTC.

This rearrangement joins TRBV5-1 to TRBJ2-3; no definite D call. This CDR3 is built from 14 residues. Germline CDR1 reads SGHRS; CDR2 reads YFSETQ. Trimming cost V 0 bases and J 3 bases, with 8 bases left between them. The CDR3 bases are TGCGCCAGCAGCTTGGAGGTTGATACAGATACGCAGTATTTT. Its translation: CASSLEVDTDTQYF.

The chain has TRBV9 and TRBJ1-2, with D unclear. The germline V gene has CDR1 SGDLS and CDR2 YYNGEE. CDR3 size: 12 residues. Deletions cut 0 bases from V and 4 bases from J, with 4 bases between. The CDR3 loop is CASSVEGYGYTF. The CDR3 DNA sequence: TGTGCCAGCAGCGTAGAGGGCTATGGCTACACCTTC.

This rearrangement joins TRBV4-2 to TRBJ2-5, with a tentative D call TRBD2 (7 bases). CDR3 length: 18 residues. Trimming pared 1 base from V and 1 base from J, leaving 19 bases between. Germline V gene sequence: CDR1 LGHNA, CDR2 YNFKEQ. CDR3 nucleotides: TGTGCCAGCAGCCAAGCGGGGGGCCCATCCGAGACCCAAGAGACCCAGTACTTC. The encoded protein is CASSQAGGPSETQETQYF.

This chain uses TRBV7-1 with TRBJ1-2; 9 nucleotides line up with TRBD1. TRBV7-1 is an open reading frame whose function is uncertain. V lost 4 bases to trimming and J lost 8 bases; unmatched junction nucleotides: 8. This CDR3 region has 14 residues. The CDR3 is CASSFNRGPRGYTF. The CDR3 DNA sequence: TGTGCCAGCAGCTTCAACAGGGGGCCTCGGGGCTACACCTTC.

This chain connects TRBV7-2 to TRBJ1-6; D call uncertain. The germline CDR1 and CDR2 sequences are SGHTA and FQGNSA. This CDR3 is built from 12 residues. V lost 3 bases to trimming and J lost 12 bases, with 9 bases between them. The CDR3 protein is CASSLSLLPLHF. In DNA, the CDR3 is TGTGCCAGCAGCTTGTCGCTCCTACCCCTCCACTTT.

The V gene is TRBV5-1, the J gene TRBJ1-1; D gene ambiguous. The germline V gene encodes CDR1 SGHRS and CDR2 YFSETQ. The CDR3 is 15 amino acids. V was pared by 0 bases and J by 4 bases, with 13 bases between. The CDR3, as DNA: TGCGCCAGCAGCTTGGCCCTGGGCCGTGGCACTGAAGCTTTCTTT. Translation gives CASSLALGRGTEAFF.

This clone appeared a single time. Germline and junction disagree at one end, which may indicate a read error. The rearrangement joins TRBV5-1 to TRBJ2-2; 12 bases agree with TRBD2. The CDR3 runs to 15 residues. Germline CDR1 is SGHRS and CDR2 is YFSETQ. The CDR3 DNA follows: TGCGCCAGCAGCTTGCTAGCGGGGGGGCCCGGGGAGCTGTCTTTT. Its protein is CASSLLAGGPGELSF.